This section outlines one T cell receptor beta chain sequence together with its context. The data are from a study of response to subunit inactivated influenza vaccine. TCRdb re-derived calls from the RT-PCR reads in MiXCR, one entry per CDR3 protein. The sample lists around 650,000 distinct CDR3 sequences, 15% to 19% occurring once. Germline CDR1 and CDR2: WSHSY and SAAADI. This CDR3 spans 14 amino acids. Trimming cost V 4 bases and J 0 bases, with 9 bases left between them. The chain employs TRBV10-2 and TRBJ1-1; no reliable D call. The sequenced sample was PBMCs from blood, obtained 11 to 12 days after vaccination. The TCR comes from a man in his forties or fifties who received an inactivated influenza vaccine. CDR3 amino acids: CASSGVWMNTEAFF. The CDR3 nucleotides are TGCGCCAGCAGTGGTGTATGGATGAACACTGAAGCTTTCTTT.